One and the same sample provided the 31 T cell receptor beta chains below, sequenced in a study of early T cells in non-severe SARS-CoV-2 infection. MiXCR was run by TCRdb on the 5' RACE reads, yielding one entry per CDR3 protein. The table records tens of thousands of distinct CDR3 sequences, 7% to 10% of them present only once. Material: whole blood. These receptors originate from an adult who was a healthcare worker with PCR-confirmed SARS-CoV-2 infection or an uninfected control (not recorded which).

The rearrangement joins TRBV6-5 to TRBJ1-2, with D uncertain. CDR3 length equals 14 residues. Germline values: CDR1 MNHEY, CDR2 SVGAGI. V was pared by 0 bases and J by 6 bases, with 11 bases between. CDR3 sequence: CASSYSSPAHGYTF. CDR3 in DNA: TGTGCCAGCAGTTACTCGTCGCCCGCACATGGCTACACCTTC.

CDR3 sequence (DNA): TGTGCCAGCACCCGGACGGGAACAACTAATGAAAAACTGTTTTTT. Its protein product is CASTRTGTTNEKLFF. The chain couples TRBV12-3 or TRBV12-4 to TRBJ1-4; D unresolved. V lost 7 bases, J lost 0 bases, and 12 bases lay in between. CDR3 length: 15 residues.

This clonotype has a count of ten or more. The genes are TRBV4-1 and TRBJ1-1; D might be TRBD1 (5 bases). Trimming removed 3 bases from V and 3 bases from J, with 14 bases in between. CDR3 length: 15 residues. Germline V gene sequence: CDR1 MGHRA, CDR2 YSYEKL. In nucleotides, the CDR3 is TGCGCCAGCAGCCAGGGGCCAGGGTCGGACACTGAAGCTTTCTTT. This sequence encodes CASSQGPGSDTEAFF.

This clonotype has at least ten counts. The chain joins TRBV7-9 to TRBJ1-5; tentative D call: TRBD1 (5 bases). Germline CDR1 reads SEHNR; CDR2 reads FQNEAQ (reference sequence). Trimming pared 1 base from V and 6 bases from J, leaving 10 bases between. CDR3 size: 14 residues. This CDR3 reads CASSLEGPFQPQHF. CDR3 DNA: TGTGCCAGCAGCTTAGAGGGGCCATTTCAGCCCCAGCATTTT. Full variable domain (missing parts from reference TRBV7-9 and TRBJ1-5): DTGVSQNPRHKITKRGQNVTFRCDPISEHNRLYWYRQTLGQGPEFLTYFQNEAQLEKSRLLSDRFSAERPKGSFSTLEIQRTEQGDSAMYLCASSLEGPFQPQHFGDGTRLSIL.

The J gene is TRBJ2-2, the V gene TRBV3-1; the D gene is possibly TRBD2 (6 bases). With 6 bases removed from V and 7 bases from J, the gap between germline ends came to 12 bases. The CDR3 spans 13 residues. Looked up from germline, CDR1 is LGHDT and CDR2 is YNNKEL (reference sequence). Here the CDR3 DNA reads TGTGCCAGCAGGGACTATTCGATCGGGGAGCTGTTTTTT. Protein: CASRDYSIGELFF.

This clonotype was observed a handful of times. V gene TRBV18 combines with J gene TRBJ2-3; 7 bases fit TRBD2. Germline V gene sequence: CDR1 KGHSH, CDR2 LQKENI. This CDR3 spans 14 amino acids. Unmatched junction bases numbered 7, after V lost 8 bases and J lost 2 bases. CDR3: CASRGTTDTDTQYF. The CDR3 DNA reads TGTGCCAGCCGCGGGACTACCGACACAGATACGCAGTATTTT.

This chain uses TRBV28 with TRBJ1-5; D uncertain. V dropped 5 bases and J dropped 9 bases, with 11 bases sitting between them. CDR1 is MDHEN and CDR2 is SYDVKM in the germline V gene. This CDR3 has 12 amino acids. The chain's CDR3 is CASSPPRGPQHF. DNA for the CDR3: TGTGCCAGCAGTCCCCCCCGGGGGCCCCAGCATTTT.

There are many counts of this clonotype. The rearrangement uses TRBV12-3 or TRBV12-4 and TRBJ2-5; 11 bases are a match to TRBD1. The CDR3 sequence is 15 residues long. With 0 bases clipped from V and 4 bases from J, the junction kept 1 base outside the gene matches. The CDR3 spells CASSLAGTGGETQYF. In DNA form, the CDR3 reads TGTGCCAGCAGTTTAGCGGGGACAGGGGGAGAGACCCAGTACTTC.

This clonotype showed up many times. This chain connects TRBV5-1 to TRBJ2-3; 15 bases line up with TRBD2. Germline V gene lookup returns CDR1 SGHRS and CDR2 YFSETQ. This CDR3 has 16 residues. V gave up 0 bases and J gave up 4 bases; unmatched junction bases: 0. The CDR3: CASSLGTSGGADTQYF. As DNA, the CDR3 is TGCGCCAGCAGCTTGGGGACTAGCGGGGGGGCAGATACGCAGTATTTT.

The V call is TRBV7-2, the J call TRBJ2-7; unclear D gene. Germline V gene lookup returns CDR1 SGHTA and CDR2 FQGNSA. The CDR3 is 12 residues long. Trimming cost V 5 bases and J 7 bases, with 12 bases left between them. CDR3 coding DNA: TGTGCCAGCAGCGGTTGGAGAAGGGAGCAGTACTTC. Translating it yields CASSGWRREQYF.

This clonotype was seen only a few times. The chain is built from TRBV3-1 and TRBJ2-1; no firm D call. The length of the CDR3 is 12 residues. CDR1 and CDR2 (germline): LGHDT, YNNKEL (reference sequence). With 5 bases removed from V and 4 bases from J, the gap between germline ends came to 6 bases. DNA of the CDR3: TGTGCCAGCAGCTTTCAATACAATGAGCAGTTCTTC. Its protein product is CASSFQYNEQFF.

This clonotype was counted between two and nine times. The chain has TRBV20-1 and TRBJ2-2, with D possibly called TRBD1 or TRBD2 (5 bases each). There are 16 residues in the CDR3. The germline gives CDR1 DFQATT, CDR2 SNEGSKA (reference sequence). V was trimmed by 5 bases and J by 5 bases, leaving 21 bases between them. CDR3 DNA: TGCAGTGCTTCCAAGTCCGGGACCGAGAGGACCGGGGAGCTGTTTTTT. Its translation: CSASKSGTERTGELFF.

The gene calls are TRBV20-1 and TRBJ2-7; no clear D gene. The CDR3 extends over 10 amino acids. The germline V gene has CDR1 DFQATT and CDR2 SNEGSKA (reference sequence). Trimming shortened V by 6 bases and J by 2 bases, and 5 bases separated the two germline ends. This CDR3 reads CSAPAYEQYF. The CDR3 DNA follows: TGCAGTGCGCCCGCCTACGAGCAGTACTTC.

This clonotype was observed at least ten times. This chain connects TRBV19 to TRBJ1-4, with 8 bases fitting TRBD1. Germline lookup yields CDR1 LNHDA and CDR2 SQIVND (reference sequence). J lost 8 bases, V lost 3 bases, and 5 bases had no gene match. This CDR3 comprises 14 residues. The CDR3 here is CASSMNRGGEKLFF. CDR3 coding DNA: TGTGCCAGTAGTATGAACAGGGGGGGAGAAAAACTGTTTTTT.

The sample holds a few counts of this clonotype. The chain employs TRBV20-1 and TRBJ2-3; possibly TRBD1 or TRBD2 for D (6 bases each). Per germline, CDR1 DFQATT and CDR2 SNEGSKA (reference sequence). This CDR3 has 15 amino acids. The V end was cut by 6 bases, the J end by 5 bases, with 21 bases between. CDR3 residues: CSAKTRTASVDTQYF. CDR3 nucleotide sequence: TGCAGTGCAAAGACTAGGACAGCTTCGGTAGATACGCAGTATTTT.

Only a few counts were recorded for this clonotype. This could be a read error, since a much larger clone is one nucleotide away. The V gene is TRBV7-9, the J gene TRBJ2-7; D ambiguous. Germline values: CDR1 SEHNR, CDR2 FQNEAQ (reference sequence). CDR3 length: 11 amino acids. The ends were cut back, 5 bases at V and 3 bases at J, with 5 bases in the middle. CDR3 sequence: CASSHSYEQYF. CDR3 DNA: TGTGCCAGCAGCCACAGCTACGAGCAGTACTTC.

This clonotype was observed at least ten times. The chain recombines TRBV19 with TRBJ1-4, with a possible D match to TRBD1 (5 bases). This CDR3 has 14 amino acids. With 6 bases removed from V and 4 bases from J, the gap between germline ends came to 12 bases. Germline assignment: CDR1 LNHDA and CDR2 SQIVND (reference sequence). The CDR3 bases are TGTGCCAGTAGAGGGACGACGGATAATGAAAAACTGTTTTTT. The encoded protein is CASRGTTDNEKLFF.

This clonotype was found many times. The J gene is TRBJ2-3, the V gene TRBV11-2; 8 bases agree with TRBD2. Germline V gives CDR1 SGHAT, CDR2 FQNNGV. With V trimmed by 6 bases and J by 4 bases, 12 bases remained unmatched. The CDR3 runs 16 residues. CDR3 sequence: CASSRRGRGEADTQYF. The CDR3 bases are TGTGCCAGCAGTCGAAGAGGGCGGGGGGAGGCAGATACGCAGTATTTT.

This clonotype occurred many times. The chain couples TRBV20-1 to TRBJ2-1; 9 bases are a match to TRBD2. V shed 6 bases and J 0 bases; nucleotides not matched to a gene: 15. The CDR3 loop spans 18 amino acids. Germline lookup yields CDR1 DFQATT and CDR2 SNEGSKA (reference sequence). CDR3 region: CSAGVASGDSSSYNEQFF. The CDR3 bases are TGCAGTGCCGGGGTGGCTAGCGGGGATTCAAGCTCCTACAATGAGCAGTTCTTC.

This clonotype was seen a few times. The genes are TRBV7-9 and TRBJ2-7, with 9 bases fitting TRBD2. Germline CDR1 and CDR2: SEHNR and FQNEAQ (reference sequence). The CDR3 runs to 15 residues. V was pared by 4 bases and J by 6 bases, with 10 bases of the junction left unmatched. This CDR3 is CASSSLAGAPVEQYF. DNA for the CDR3: TGTGCCAGCAGCTCCTTAGCGGGGGCGCCTGTCGAGCAGTACTTC.

The chain uses TRBV19 and TRBJ1-5; D remains ambiguous. Germline V CDR1 and CDR2: LNHDA, SQIVND (reference sequence). The CDR3 extends over 13 amino acids. The V end was cut by 3 bases, the J end by 7 bases, with 10 bases between. CDR3 DNA: TGTGCCAGTAGTATGATCGAGGGACAGCCCCAGCATTTT. Translation gives CASSMIEGQPQHF.

In its sample, this clonotype was seen many times. The chain uses TRBV19 and TRBJ1-2, with D tentatively TRBD1 (6 bases). With 4 bases removed from V and 0 bases from J, the gap between germline ends came to 18 bases. Germline CDR1 reads LNHDA; CDR2 reads SQIVND (reference sequence). The CDR3 has 17 residues. The CDR3 DNA reads as TGTGCCAGTAGTAGGTCGGGACACGGGACGGCTAACTATGGCTACACCTTC. It encodes CASSRSGHGTANYGYTF.

This rearrangement joins TRBV6-2 or TRBV6-3 to TRBJ1-2; no clear D gene. CDR3 length: 14 amino acids. Trimming left V 0 bases short and J 8 bases short, with 13 bases between. Germline CDR1 is MNHEY and CDR2 is SVGEGT. For the CDR3, the DNA is TGTGCCAGCAGTTACTCGAACAGCCCGATAGGCTACACCTTC. This translates into CASSYSNSPIGYTF.

This chain joins TRBV19 and TRBJ1-1; D is possibly TRBD1 (6 bases). V was clipped by 2 bases and J by 6 bases, with 19 bases between them. Germline lookup yields CDR1 LNHDA and CDR2 SQIVND (reference sequence). The CDR3 length is 16 residues. This chain's CDR3 is CASSINPGLEGAEAFF. Written as DNA, the CDR3 is TGTGCCAGTAGTATAAATCCCGGGCTAGAGGGGGCTGAAGCTTTCTTT.

CDR3 nucleotide sequence: TGCAGCTATACCACCAGGGGGGCCCAAGAGACCCAGTACTTC. Residues: CSYTTRGAQETQYF. The J gene is TRBJ2-5, the V gene TRBV29-1, with D perhaps matching TRBD1 (7 bases). V was cut by 8 bases and J by 1 base, with 17 bases left in between. The CDR3 runs 14 residues. CDR1 SQVTM and CDR2 ANQGSEA come from the germline V gene.

This clonotype occurred a few times. The V gene is TRBV4-1, the J gene TRBJ1-2, with D unclear. The length of the CDR3 is 14 residues. The ends were cut back, 0 bases at V and 6 bases at J, with 11 bases in the middle. Germline-derived CDR1 and CDR2 are MGHRA and YSYEKL. CDR3 protein: CASSQETRRDGYTF. CDR3 nucleotides: TGCGCCAGCAGCCAAGAGACAAGGAGGGATGGCTACACCTTC.

The chain couples TRBV2 to TRBJ1-6, with D possibly matching TRBD1 (5 bases). The CDR3 spans 15 residues. Germline loops: CDR1 SNHLY, CDR2 FYNNEI. V shed 0 bases and J shed 7 bases, with 10 bases lying between them. The CDR3 reads CASSEAGRANSPLHF. CDR3 in DNA: TGTGCCAGCAGTGAAGCCGGCAGGGCCAATTCACCCCTCCACTTT.

This clonotype showed up many times. The CDR3 loop reads CASSPGGEAGTEAFF. The CDR3 nucleotides are TGTGCCAGCAGTCCCGGGGGGGAGGCGGGCACTGAAGCTTTCTTT. The chain employs TRBV12-3 or TRBV12-4 and TRBJ1-1; D possibly corresponds to TRBD1 (5 bases). The V and J ends lost 5 bases and 4 bases respectively, with 17 bases between them. The CDR3 is made up of 15 amino acids.

The rearrangement joins TRBV7-9 to TRBJ1-6; D gene uncertain. With 5 bases removed from V and 7 bases from J, the gap between germline ends came to 15 bases. Per the germline V gene, CDR1 is SEHNR and CDR2 is FQNEAQ (reference sequence). This CDR3 contains 15 residues. The CDR3 DNA sequence: TGTGCCAGCAGCCGAGCTGGCAGAAGCAATTCACCCCTCCACTTT. Its translation: CASSRAGRSNSPLHF.

The table lists this clonotype with many counts. The chain employs TRBV4-1 and TRBJ1-5; D perhaps matches TRBD1 (5 bases). The CDR3 runs 15 residues. The germline gives CDR1 MGHRA, CDR2 YSYEKL. Trimming stripped 6 bases from V and 7 bases from J, with 19 bases between. The CDR3 protein is CASSLGGQEYQPQHF. The CDR3 DNA reads as TGCGCCAGCAGTCTTGGGGGTCAGGAGTACCAGCCCCAGCATTTT.

The table lists this clonotype with a few counts. The chain carries TRBV6-1 and TRBJ2-5, with D hard to call. Trimming removed 6 bases at V and 2 bases at J, with 10 bases between. This CDR3 is 13 amino acids long. Germline V lookup: CDR1 MNHNS, CDR2 SASEGT. The CDR3 sequence: CASRLVIQETQYF. CDR3 sequence (DNA): TGTGCCAGCAGATTAGTAATACAAGAGACCCAGTACTTC.